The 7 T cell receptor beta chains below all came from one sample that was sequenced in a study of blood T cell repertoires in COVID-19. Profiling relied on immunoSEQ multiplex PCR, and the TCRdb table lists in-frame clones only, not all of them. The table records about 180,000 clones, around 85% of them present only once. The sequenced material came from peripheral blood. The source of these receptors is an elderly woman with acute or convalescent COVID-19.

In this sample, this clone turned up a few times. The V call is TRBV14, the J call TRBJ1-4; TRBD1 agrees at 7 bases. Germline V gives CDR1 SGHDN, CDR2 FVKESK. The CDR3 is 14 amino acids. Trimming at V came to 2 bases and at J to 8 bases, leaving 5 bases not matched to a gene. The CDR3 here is CASSQLARGEKLFF. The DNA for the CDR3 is TGTGCCAGCAGCCAACTCGCCAGGGGGGAAAAACTGTTTTTT.

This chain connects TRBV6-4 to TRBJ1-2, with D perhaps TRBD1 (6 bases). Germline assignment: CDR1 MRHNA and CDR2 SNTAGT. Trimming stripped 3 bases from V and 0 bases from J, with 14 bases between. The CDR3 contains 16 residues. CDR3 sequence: CASSEVGGGSNYGYTF. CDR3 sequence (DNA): TGTGCCAGCAGTGAAGTTGGGGGGGGCTCTAACTATGGCTACACCTTC.

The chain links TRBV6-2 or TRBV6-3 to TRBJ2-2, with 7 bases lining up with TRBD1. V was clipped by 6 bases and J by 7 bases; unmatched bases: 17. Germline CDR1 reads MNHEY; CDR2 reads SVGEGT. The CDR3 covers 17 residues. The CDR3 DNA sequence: TGTGCCAGCAGCCGAGACAGGGCGATGCAAGATGTCGGGGAGCTGTTTTTT. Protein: CASSRDRAMQDVGELFF.

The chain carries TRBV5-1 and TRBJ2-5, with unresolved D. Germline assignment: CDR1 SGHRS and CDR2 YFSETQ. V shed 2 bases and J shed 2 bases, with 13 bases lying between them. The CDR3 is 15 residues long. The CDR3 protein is CASSFPSPKQETQYF. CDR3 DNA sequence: TGCGCCAGCAGCTTTCCCTCCCCTAAACAAGAGACCCAGTACTTC. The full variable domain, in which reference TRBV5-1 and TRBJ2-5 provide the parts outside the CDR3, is KAGVTQTPRYLIKTRGQQVTLSCSPISGHRSVSWYQQTPGQGLQFLFEYFSETQRNKGNFPGRFSGRQFSNSRSEMNVSTLELGDSALYLCASSFPSPKQETQYFGPGTRLLVL.

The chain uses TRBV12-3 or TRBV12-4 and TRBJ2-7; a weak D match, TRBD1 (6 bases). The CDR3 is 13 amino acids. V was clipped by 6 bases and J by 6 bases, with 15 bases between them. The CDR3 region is CASSPNWDIEQYF. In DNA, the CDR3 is TGTGCCAGCAGCCCCAATTGGGACATCGAGCAGTACTTC.

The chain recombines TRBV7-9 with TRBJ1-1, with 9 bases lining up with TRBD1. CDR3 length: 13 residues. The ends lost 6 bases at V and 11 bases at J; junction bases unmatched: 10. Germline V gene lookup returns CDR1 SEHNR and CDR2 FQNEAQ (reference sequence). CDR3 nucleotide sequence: TGTGCCAGCAGGCCCCCGGGACAGGGTAGGGCTTTCTTT. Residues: CASRPPGQGRAFF.

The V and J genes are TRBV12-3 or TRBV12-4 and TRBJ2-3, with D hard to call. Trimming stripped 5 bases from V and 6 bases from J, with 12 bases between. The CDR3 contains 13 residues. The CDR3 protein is CASSIPPEDTQYF. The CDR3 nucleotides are TGTGCCAGCAGTATACCGCCGGAGGATACGCAGTATTTT.